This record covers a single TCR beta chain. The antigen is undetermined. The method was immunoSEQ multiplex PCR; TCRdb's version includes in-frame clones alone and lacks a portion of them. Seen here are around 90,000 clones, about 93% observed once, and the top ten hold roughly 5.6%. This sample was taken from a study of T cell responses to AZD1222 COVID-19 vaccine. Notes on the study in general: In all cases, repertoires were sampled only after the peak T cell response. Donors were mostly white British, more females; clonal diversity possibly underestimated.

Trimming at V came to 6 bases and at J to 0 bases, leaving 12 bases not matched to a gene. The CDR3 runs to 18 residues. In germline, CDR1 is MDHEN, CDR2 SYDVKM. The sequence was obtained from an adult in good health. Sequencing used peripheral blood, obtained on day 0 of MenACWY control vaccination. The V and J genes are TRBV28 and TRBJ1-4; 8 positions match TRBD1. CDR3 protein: CASRLTGVGRSTNEKLFF. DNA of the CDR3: TGTGCCAGCAGGCTGACAGGGGTTGGGCGGTCAACTAATGAAAAACTGTTTTTT.